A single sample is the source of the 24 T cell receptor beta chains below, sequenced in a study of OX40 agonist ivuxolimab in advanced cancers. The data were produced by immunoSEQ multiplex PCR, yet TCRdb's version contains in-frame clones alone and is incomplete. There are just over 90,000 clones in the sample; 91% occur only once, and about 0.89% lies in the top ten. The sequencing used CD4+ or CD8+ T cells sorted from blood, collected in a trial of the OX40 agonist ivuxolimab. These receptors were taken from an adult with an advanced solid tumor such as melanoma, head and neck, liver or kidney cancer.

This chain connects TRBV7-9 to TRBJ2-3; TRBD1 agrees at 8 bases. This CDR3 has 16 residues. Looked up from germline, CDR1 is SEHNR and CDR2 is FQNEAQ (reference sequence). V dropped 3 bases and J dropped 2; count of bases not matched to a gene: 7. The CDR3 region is CASSFLGQGNTDTQYF. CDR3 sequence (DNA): TGTGCCAGCAGCTTCTTAGGACAGGGTAACACAGATACGCAGTATTTT.

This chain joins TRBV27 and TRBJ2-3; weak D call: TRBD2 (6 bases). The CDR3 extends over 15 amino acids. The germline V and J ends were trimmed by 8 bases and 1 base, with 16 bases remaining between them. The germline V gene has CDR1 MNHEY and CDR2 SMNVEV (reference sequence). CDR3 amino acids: CASRKYGSGTDTQYF. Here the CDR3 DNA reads TGTGCCAGCCGTAAGTACGGGAGCGGCACAGATACGCAGTATTTT.

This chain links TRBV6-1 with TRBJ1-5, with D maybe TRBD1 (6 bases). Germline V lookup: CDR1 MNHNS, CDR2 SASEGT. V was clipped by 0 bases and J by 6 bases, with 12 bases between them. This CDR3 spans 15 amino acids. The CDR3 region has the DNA TGTGCCAGCAGTGAAGCGCACAGGGTGGGTCAGCCCCAGCATTTT. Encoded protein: CASSEAHRVGQPQHF.

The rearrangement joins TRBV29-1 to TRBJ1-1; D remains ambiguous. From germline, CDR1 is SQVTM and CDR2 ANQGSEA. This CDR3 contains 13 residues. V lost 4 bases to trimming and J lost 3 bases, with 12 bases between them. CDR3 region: CSVALSGHTEAFF. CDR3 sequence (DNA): TGCAGCGTTGCGCTTTCCGGGCACACTGAAGCTTTCTTT. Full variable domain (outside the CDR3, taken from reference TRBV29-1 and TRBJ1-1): SAVISQKPSRDICQRGTSLTIQCQVDSQVTMMFWYRQQPGQSLTLIATANQGSEATYESGFVIDKFPISRPNLTFSTLTVSNMSPEDSSIYLCSVALSGHTEAFFGQGTRLTVV.

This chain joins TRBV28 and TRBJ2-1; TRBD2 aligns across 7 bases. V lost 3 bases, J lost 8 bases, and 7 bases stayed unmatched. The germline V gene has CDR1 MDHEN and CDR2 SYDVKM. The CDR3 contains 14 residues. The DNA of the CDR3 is TGTGCCAGCAGTTTTCAGGGAGGGTTATATGAGCAGTTCTTC. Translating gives CASSFQGGLYEQFF. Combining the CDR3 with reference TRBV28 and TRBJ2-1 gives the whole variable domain DVKVTQSSRYLVKRTGEKVFLECVQDMDHENMFWYRQDPGLGLRLIYFSYDVKMKEKGDIPEGYSVSREKKERFSLILESASTNQTSMYLCASSFQGGLYEQFFGPGTRLTVL.

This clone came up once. The CDR3 DNA is TGTGCCATCGCCCACGGGACTAGCGGGAGGGATCCCTACGAGCAGTACTTC. This sequence encodes CAIAHGTSGRDPYEQYF. This chain links TRBV10-3 with TRBJ2-7; 16 positions match TRBD2. In germline, CDR1 is ENHRY, CDR2 SYGVKD. The CDR3 extends over 17 amino acids. V dropped 8 bases and J dropped 2; count of bases not matched to a gene: 9.

The CDR3 region is CASSLEIGSETQYF. In DNA, the CDR3 is TGTGCCAGCAGCTTGGAAATAGGGAGCGAGACCCAGTACTTC. The rearrangement links TRBV5-8 to TRBJ2-5, with D tentatively TRBD2 (5 bases). The V gene lost 0 bases and the J gene lost 5 bases, with 11 bases spanning the gap. The CDR3 is 14 residues long. CDR1 is SGHTS and CDR2 is YDEGEE in the germline V gene.

CDR3 DNA: TGTGCCAGCAGTTTCCCCACTAGCGGGAGGGCCATTAGTTCCTACAATGAGCAGTTCTTC. Residues: CASSFPTSGRAISSYNEQFF. The gene calls are TRBV28 and TRBJ2-1; 13 bases agree with TRBD2. The CDR3 consists of 20 residues. J gave up 1 base and V 3 bases, and 12 bases lay outside the gene matches. CDR1 is MDHEN, CDR2 SYDVKM, per germline. Looking up the rest from reference TRBV28 and TRBJ2-1 gives the full variable domain: DVKVTQSSRYLVKRTGEKVFLECVQDMDHENMFWYRQDPGLGLRLIYFSYDVKMKEKGDIPEGYSVSREKKERFSLILESASTNQTSMYLCASSFPTSGRAISSYNEQFFGPGTRLTVL.

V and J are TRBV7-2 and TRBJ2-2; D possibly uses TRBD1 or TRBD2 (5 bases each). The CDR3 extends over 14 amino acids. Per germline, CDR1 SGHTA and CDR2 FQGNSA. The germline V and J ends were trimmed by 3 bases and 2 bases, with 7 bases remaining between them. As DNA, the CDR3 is TGTGCCAGCAGCTTGGGACGAAACACCGGGGAGCTGTTTTTT. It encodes CASSLGRNTGELFF.

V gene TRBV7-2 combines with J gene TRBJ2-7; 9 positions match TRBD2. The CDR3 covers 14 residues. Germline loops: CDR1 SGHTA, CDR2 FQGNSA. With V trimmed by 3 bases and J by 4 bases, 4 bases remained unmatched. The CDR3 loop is CASSFSGRRYEQYF. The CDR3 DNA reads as TGTGCCAGCAGCTTTAGCGGGAGAAGGTACGAGCAGTACTTC.

DNA of the CDR3: TGTGCCAGCAGCTTACTGCGGGGGGGGTACGAGCAGTACTTC. As protein: CASSLLRGGYEQYF. The V gene is TRBV7-2, the J gene TRBJ2-7; TRBD2 agrees at 9 bases. V lost 2 bases and J lost 4; bases outside the gene matches: 3. CDR1 is SGHTA and CDR2 is FQGNSA in the germline V gene. The CDR3 has 14 residues.

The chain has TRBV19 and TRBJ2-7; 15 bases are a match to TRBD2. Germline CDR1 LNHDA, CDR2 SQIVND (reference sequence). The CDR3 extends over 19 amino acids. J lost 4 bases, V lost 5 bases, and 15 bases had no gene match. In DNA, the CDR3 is TGTGCCAGTAGTGAGCAGGCCGGGACTAGCGGGGGGATGGGATACGAGCAGTACTTC. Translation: CASSEQAGTSGGMGYEQYF. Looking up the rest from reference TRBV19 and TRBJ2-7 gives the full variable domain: DGGITQSPKYLFRKEGQNVTLSCEQNLNHDAMYWYRQDPGQGLRLIYYSQIVNDFQKGDIAEGYSVSREKKESFPLTVTSAQKNPTAFYLCASSEQAGTSGGMGYEQYFGPGTRLTVT.

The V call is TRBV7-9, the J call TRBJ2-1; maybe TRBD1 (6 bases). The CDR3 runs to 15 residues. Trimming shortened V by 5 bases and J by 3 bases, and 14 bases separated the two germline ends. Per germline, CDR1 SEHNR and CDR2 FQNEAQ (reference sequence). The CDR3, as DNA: TGTGCCAGCAGCCCGGGGACAACCATCTACAATGAGCAGTTCTTC. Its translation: CASSPGTTIYNEQFF. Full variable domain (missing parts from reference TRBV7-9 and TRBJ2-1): DTGVSQNPRHKITKRGQNVTFRCDPISEHNRLYWYRQTLGQGPEFLTYFQNEAQLEKSRLLSDRFSAERPKGSFSTLEIQRTEQGDSAMYLCASSPGTTIYNEQFFGPGTRLTVL.

The CDR3 DNA sequence: TGTGCCAGCAGCTTGAGGGGGACCGGGGAGCTGTTTTTT. It codes for CASSLRGTGELFF. The V gene is TRBV7-3, the J gene TRBJ2-2, with TRBD1 as a possible D gene (6 bases). Germline V gene lookup returns CDR1 SGHTA and CDR2 FQGTGA. V lost 3 bases and J 5 bases, leaving 7 bases between the germline ends. The CDR3 totals 13 residues.

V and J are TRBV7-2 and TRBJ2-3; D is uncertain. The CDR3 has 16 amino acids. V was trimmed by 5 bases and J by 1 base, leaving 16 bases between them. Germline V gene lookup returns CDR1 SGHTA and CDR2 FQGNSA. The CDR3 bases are TGTGCCAGCAGCCCTACGACTCCCCTGGGCACAGATACGCAGTATTTT. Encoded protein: CASSPTTPLGTDTQYF.

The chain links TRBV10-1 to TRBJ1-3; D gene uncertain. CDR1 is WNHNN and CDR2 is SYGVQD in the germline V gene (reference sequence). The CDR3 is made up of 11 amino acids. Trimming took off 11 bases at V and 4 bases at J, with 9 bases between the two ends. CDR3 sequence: CACTSGNTIYF. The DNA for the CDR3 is TGCGCCTGTACTTCCGGAAACACCATATATTTT.

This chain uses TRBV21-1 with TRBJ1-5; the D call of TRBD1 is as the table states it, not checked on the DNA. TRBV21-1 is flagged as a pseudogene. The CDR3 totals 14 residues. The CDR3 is CASSKWPQIPFWHF. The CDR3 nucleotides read TGTGCCAGCAGCAAATGGCCTCAAATACCTTTCTGGCATTTT.

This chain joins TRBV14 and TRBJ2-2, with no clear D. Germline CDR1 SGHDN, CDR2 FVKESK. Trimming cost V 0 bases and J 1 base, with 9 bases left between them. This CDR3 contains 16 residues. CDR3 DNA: TGTGCCAGCAGCCAAGAGATTCCGGTGAACACCGGGGAGCTGTTTTTT. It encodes CASSQEIPVNTGELFF.

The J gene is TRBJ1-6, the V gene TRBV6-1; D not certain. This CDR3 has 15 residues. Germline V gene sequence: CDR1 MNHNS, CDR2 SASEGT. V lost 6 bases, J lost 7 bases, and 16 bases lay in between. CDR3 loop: CASRLSGRQNSPLHF. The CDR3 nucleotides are TGTGCCAGCAGACTCTCTGGAAGGCAGAATTCACCCCTCCACTTT.

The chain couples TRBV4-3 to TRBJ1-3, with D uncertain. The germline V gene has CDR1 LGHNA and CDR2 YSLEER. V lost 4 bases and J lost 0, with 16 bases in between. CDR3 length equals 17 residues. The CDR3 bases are TGCGCCAGCAGCCCGACGGACCTGACCTCCTCTGGAAACACCATATATTTT. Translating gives CASSPTDLTSSGNTIYF.

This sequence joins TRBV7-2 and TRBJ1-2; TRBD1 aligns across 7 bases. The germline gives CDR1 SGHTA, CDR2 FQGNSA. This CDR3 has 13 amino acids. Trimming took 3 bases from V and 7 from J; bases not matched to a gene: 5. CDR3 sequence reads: CASSFWTGTGYTF. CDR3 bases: TGTGCCAGCAGCTTCTGGACAGGTACTGGCTACACCTTC.

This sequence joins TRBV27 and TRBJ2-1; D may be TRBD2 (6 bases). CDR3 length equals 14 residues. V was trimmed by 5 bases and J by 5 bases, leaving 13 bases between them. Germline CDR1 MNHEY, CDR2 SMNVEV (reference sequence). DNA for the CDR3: TGTGCCAGCAGTGCGGGACCGTTTAACAATGAGCAGTTCTTC. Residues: CASSAGPFNNEQFF.

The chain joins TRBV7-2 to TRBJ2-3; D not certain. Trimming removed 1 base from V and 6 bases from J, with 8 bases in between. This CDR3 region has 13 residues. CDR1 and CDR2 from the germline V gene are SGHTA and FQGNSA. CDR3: CASSLVSTDTQYF. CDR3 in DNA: TGTGCCAGCAGCTTAGTATCTACGGATACGCAGTATTTT.

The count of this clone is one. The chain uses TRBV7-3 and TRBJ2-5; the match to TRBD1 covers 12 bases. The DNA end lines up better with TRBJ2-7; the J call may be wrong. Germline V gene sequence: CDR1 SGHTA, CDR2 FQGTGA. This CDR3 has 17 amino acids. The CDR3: CASSLNPGTGGRHEQYF. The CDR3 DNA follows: TGTGCCAGCAGCTTAAACCCCGGGACAGGGGGCCGCCACGAGCAGTACTTC.